The 8 T cell receptor beta chains in this list originate from one sample, sequenced in a study of cytomegalovirus exposure and HLA in healthy donors. Amplification used 60 Vbeta primers and 13 Jbeta primers. The table came from immunoSEQ multiplex PCR; TCRdb's copy has only in-frame clones and leaves some out. The sample table sets out some 76,000 clones. The specimen was PBMCs. The receptors shown here come from a boy between 10 and 17 years old in good health and CMV-seronegative.

This rearrangement joins TRBV4-3 to TRBJ2-3, with 8 positions matching TRBD2. Trimming at V came to 1 base and at J to 4 bases, leaving 7 bases not matched to a gene. Looked up from germline, CDR1 is LGHNA and CDR2 is YSLEER. The CDR3 has 16 amino acids. The CDR3 nucleotides are TGCGCCAGCAGCCAAGGTCCCAGCGGGAGCGCAGATACGCAGTATTTT. Its protein product is CASSQGPSGSADTQYF.

This chain uses TRBV29-1 with TRBJ1-1; 7 bases are a match to TRBD1. Per germline, CDR1 SQVTM and CDR2 ANQGSEA. The CDR3 sequence is 13 residues long. J was trimmed by 11 bases and V by 4 bases; bases with no gene match: 13. The DNA of the CDR3 is TGCAGCGTTGCCGGGACAGCTACCGAGGGGGCTTTCTTT. Translated, it gives CSVAGTATEGAFF.

This chain connects TRBV19 to TRBJ1-2, with D possibly being TRBD1 (5 bases). V lost 6 bases and J lost 4, with 15 bases in between. Per the germline V gene, CDR1 is LNHDA and CDR2 is SQIVND (reference sequence). The CDR3 is 14 residues long. CDR3 residues: CASSPGYSSYGYTF. DNA of the CDR3: TGTGCCAGTAGCCCAGGGTACTCGAGCTATGGCTACACCTTC.

The chain has TRBV6-5 and TRBJ1-6; the match to TRBD1 covers 9 bases. This CDR3 has 16 residues. V was pared by 7 bases and J by 9 bases, with 13 bases of the junction left unmatched. The germline V gene encodes CDR1 MNHEY and CDR2 SVGAGI. The CDR3 protein is CASNYSPGTGLSPLHF. The CDR3 coding sequence is TGTGCCAGCAACTACTCCCCCGGGACAGGGCTTTCACCCCTCCACTTT.

The chain has TRBV7-9 and TRBJ2-1, with TRBD2 matching over 7 bases. Germline assignment: CDR1 SEHNR and CDR2 FQNEAQ (reference sequence). J was trimmed by 10 bases and V by 5 bases; bases with no gene match: 11. The CDR3 covers 14 residues. The CDR3 DNA follows: TGTGCCAGCAGCCGTTCGGGGGGTAATAACGAGCAGTTCTTC. Translated: CASSRSGGNNEQFF.

V and J are TRBV25-1 and TRBJ2-3; perhaps TRBD1 as D (6 bases). Between the trimmed V and J ends, which lost 3 bases and 4 bases, there was a span of 11 bases. Looked up from germline, CDR1 is MGHDK and CDR2 is SYGVNS. The CDR3 spans 14 residues. CDR3 protein: CASSESNRADTQYF. CDR3 DNA sequence: TGTGCCAGCAGTGAGTCAAACAGGGCAGATACGCAGTATTTT. Supplemented by reference TRBV25-1 and TRBJ2-3, the full variable domain reads EADIYQTPRYLVIGTGKKITLECSQTMGHDKMYWYQQDPGMELHLIHYSYGVNSTEKGDLSSESTVSRIRTEHFPLTLESARPSHTSQYLCASSESNRADTQYFGPGTRLTVL.

This chain uses TRBV19 with TRBJ1-6; the D gene is possibly TRBD1 (5 bases). The CDR3 loop spans 17 amino acids. Germline V gene lookup returns CDR1 LNHDA and CDR2 SQIVND (reference sequence). Trimming removed 1 base at V and 2 bases at J, with 12 bases between. CDR3 region: CASSIAHEGAYNSPLHF. The CDR3 nucleotides read TGTGCCAGTAGTATAGCCCACGAAGGGGCCTATAATTCACCCCTCCACTTT. The full variable domain, its missing parts supplied by reference TRBV19 and TRBJ1-6, is DGGITQSPKYLFRKEGQNVTLSCEQNLNHDAMYWYRQDPGQGLRLIYYSQIVNDFQKGDIAEGYSVSREKKESFPLTVTSAQKNPTAFYLCASSIAHEGAYNSPLHFGNGTRLTVT.

The chain employs TRBV9 and TRBJ2-1, with D perhaps TRBD2 (7 bases). Trimming took 2 bases from V and 4 from J, leaving 13 bases between them. The CDR3 is 15 residues long. Germline CDR1 is SGDLS and CDR2 is YYNGEE. Here the CDR3 reads CASSVEGGGYNEQFF. CDR3 DNA: TGTGCCAGCAGCGTGGAGGGGGGGGGTTACAATGAGCAGTTCTTC.